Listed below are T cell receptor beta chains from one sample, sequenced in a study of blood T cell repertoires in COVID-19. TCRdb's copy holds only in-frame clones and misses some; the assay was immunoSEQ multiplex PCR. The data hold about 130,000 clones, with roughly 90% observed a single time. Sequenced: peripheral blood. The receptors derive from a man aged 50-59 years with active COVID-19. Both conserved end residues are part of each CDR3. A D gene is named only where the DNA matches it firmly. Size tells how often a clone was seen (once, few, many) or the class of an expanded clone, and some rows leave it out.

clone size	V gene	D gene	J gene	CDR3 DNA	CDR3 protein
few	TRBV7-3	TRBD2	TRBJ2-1	TGTGCCAGCAGCTTAGACACTAGCGGGAGCAATGAGCAGTTCTTC	CASSLDTSGSNEQFF
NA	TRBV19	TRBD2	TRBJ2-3	TGTGCCAGCCGCCCTCGCGGGGGATTTACGCAGTATTTT	CASRPRGGFTQYF
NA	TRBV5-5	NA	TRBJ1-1	TGTGCCAGCAGCTTGGACAGAACTGAAGCTTTCTTT	CASSLDRTEAFF
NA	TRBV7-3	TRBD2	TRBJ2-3	TGTGCCAGCAGCTTAACGACTAGCGGACCCTTGGATACGCAGTATTTT	CASSLTTSGPLDTQYF
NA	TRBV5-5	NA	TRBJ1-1	TGTGCCAGCAGCTTGTCCGTTTCCCTCACTGAAGCTTTCTTT	CASSLSVSLTEAFF
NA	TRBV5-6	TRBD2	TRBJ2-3	TGTGCCAGCAGCCATAGCGGGAGGGGGGACACAGATACGCAGTATTTT	CASSHSGRGDTDTQYF
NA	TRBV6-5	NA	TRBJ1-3	TGTGCCAGCAGTCGGTCAGGGATAGTTGGAAACACCATATATTTT	CASSRSGIVGNTIYF
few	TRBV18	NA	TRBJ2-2	TGTGCCAGCTCGACAGATCCGAACACCGGGGAGCTGTTTTTT	CASSTDPNTGELFF
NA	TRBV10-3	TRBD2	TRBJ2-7	TGTGCCATCAGTGGCGCTCGGAGCGGGGGGTCCTACGAGCAGTACTTC	CAISGARSGGSYEQYF
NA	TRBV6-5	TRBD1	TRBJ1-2	TGTGCCATCGCGGGGGACAGGGGGCTCTATGGCTACACCTTC	CAIAGDRGLYGYTF
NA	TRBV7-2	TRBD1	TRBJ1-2	TGTGCCAGCAGCGGCCAGGGACAGAACTCCTATGGCTACACCTTC	CASSGQGQNSYGYTF
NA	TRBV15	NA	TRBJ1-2	TGTGCCACCAGCAGAGATAGGGGGAACTATGGCTACACCTTC	CATSRDRGNYGYTF
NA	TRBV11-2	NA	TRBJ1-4	TGTGCCAGCAGCTTCCTCCTGACAGATGAAAAACTGTTTTTT	CASSFLLTDEKLFF
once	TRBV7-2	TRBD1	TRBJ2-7	TGTGCCAGCAGCTTAGCTAGACAGGGGGCCTACGAGCAGTACTTC	CASSLARQGAYEQYF
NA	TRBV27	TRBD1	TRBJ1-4	TGTGCCAGCAGCCCGCTCGGGGACAGGGGTAGGACTAATGAAAAACTGTTTTTT	CASSPLGDRGRTNEKLFF
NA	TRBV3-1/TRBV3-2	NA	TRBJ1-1	TGTGCCAGCAGCCAAGGGGGCCCCAACACTGAAGCTTTCTTT	CASSQGGPNTEAFF
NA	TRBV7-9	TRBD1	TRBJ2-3	TGTGCCAGCAGCGCCGACCGACAGGGGGGCACAGATACGCAGTATTTT	CASSADRQGGTDTQYF
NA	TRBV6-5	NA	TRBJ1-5	TGTGCCAGCAGTTACTCTAGCACGGGGAATCAGCCCCAGCATTTT	CASSYSSTGNQPQHF
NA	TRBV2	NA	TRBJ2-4	TGTGCCAGCAGTGAACGGGGGGCTACGAGGTCCAAAAACATTCAGTACTTC	CASSERGATRSKNIQYF
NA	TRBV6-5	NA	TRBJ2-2	TGTGCCACCCCAGAGGGTAGAGCGACCGGGGAGCTGTTTTTT	CATPEGRATGELFF
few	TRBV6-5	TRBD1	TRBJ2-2	TGTGCCAGCAGACCCGGGACAGGGGGCACCGGGGAGCTGTTTTTT	CASRPGTGGTGELFF
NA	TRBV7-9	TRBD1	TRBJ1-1	TGTGCCAGCAGCCCAGGGGGTTTGAACACTGAAGCTTTCTTT	CASSPGGLNTEAFF
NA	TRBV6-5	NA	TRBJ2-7	TGTGCCAGCAGCTCGGGTAACTCTATTGCTGTGCAGTACTTC	CASSSGNSIAVQYF
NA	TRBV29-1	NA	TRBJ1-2	TGCAGCGTTGGGGGTGAGGGTGGTGGCTACACCTTC	CSVGGEGGGYTF
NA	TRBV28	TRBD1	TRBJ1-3	TGTGCCAGCAATCAACAGGGGGGGGGAAACACCATATATTTT	CASNQQGGGNTIYF
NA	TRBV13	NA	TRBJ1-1	TGTGCCAGCAGCCTCGCTCTAGGTGGCGCCTCTGAAGCTTTCTTT	CASSLALGGASEAFF
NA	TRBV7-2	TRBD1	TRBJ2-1	TGTGCCAGCAGCCTCGGACAGGGTGTCTTGAATGAGCAGTTCTTC	CASSLGQGVLNEQFF
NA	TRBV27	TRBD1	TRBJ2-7	TGTGCCAGCAGTTTATCGGGACAGAACCTCATCTACGAGCAGTACTTC	CASSLSGQNLIYEQYF
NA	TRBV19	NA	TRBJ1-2	TGTGCCAGTAGTATCGGAGCTTCTGGTGGCTACACCTTC	CASSIGASGGYTF
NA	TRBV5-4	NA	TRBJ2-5	NA	CASTFGSFETQYF
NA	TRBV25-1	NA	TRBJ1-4	TGTGCCAGCAGTGAATACGGGGGAGGTGGGTACGAAAAACTGTTTTTT	CASSEYGGGGYEKLFF
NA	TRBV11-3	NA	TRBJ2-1	TGTGCCAGCAGCTTCCGAGGTGAGCAGTTCTTC	CASSFRGEQFF
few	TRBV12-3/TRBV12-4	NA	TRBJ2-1	TGTGCCAGCAGCTCCCTCCGTGTGGAGCAGTTCTTC	CASSSLRVEQFF
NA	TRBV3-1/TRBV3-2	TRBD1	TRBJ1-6	TGTGCCAGCAGCCAAGCGGGACAGGGGCATAATTCACCCCTCCACTTT	CASSQAGQGHNSPLHF
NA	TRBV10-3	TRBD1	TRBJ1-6	TGTGCCATCAGCGAGCTTGAAGGGGGCAAGTCACCCCTCCACTTT	CAISELEGGKSPLHF
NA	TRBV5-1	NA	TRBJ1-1	TGCGCCAGCACGGCGGGTCTGAACACTGAAGCTTTCTTT	CASTAGLNTEAFF
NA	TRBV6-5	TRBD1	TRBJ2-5	TGTGCCAGCAGTTCTAACAGGGGAGAGACCCAGTACTTC	CASSSNRGETQYF
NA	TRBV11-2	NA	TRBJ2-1	TGTGCCAGCAGCTTGGGCAGGACTTACAATGAGCAGTTCTTC	CASSLGRTYNEQFF
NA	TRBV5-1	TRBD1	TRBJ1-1	TGCGCCAGCAGCCCAGGACAGGGCCGGACTGAAGCTTTCTTT	CASSPGQGRTEAFF
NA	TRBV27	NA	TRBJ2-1	TGTGCCAGCACCCAACATGCTGGGGGGAGCTCCTACAATGAGCAGTTCTTC	CASTQHAGGSSYNEQFF
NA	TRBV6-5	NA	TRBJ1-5	TGTGCCAGCAGTTACTCGAAAGCGGGACAGCCCCAGCATTTT	CASSYSKAGQPQHF
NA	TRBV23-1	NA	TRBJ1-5	TGCGCCAGCAGTCAATATACCCTCGGGGGGGGGCACTGGAATCAGCCCCAGCATTTT	CASSQYTLGGGHWNQPQHF
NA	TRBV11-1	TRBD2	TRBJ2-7	TGTGCCAGCAGCCTTCGTGGTAGCGGGGGCGACTACGAGCAGTACTTC	CASSLRGSGGDYEQYF
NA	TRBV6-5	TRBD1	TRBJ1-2	TGTGCCAGCAGACGGACAGGGTACAACTATGGCTACACCTTC	CASRRTGYNYGYTF
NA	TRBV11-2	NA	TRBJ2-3	TGTGCCAGCAGGGATTTTAGCGGCAGTAGCACAGATACGCAGTATTTT	CASRDFSGSSTDTQYF
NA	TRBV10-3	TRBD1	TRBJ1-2	TGTGCCATCAGTGAGACCCAAGCAGACAGGGGGTTCTTCTATGGCTACACCTTC	CAISETQADRGFFYGYTF
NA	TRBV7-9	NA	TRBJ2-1	TGTGCCAGCAGCCAACGACAGAGTCACTACAATGAGCAGTTCTTC	CASSQRQSHYNEQFF
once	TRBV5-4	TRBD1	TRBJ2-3	TGTGCCAGCAGCTTGGACAGGGGGCAAAGTGATACGCAGTATTTT	CASSLDRGQSDTQYF
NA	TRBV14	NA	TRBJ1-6	TGTGCCAGCAGCCAAGAGGACATTTTAAATTCACCCCTCCACTTT	CASSQEDILNSPLHF
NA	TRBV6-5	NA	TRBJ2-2	TGTGCCAGCAGTTTAAGGGAGTCATGGAGTACCGGGGAGCTGTTTTTT	CASSLRESWSTGELFF
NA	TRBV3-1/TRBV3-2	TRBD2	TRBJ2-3	TGTGCCAGCAGCGTACAGCGGGGGGCTAGCACAGATACGCAGTATTTT	CASSVQRGASTDTQYF
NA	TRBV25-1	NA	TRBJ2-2	TGTGCCAGCAGTAAAGGGGGATCCGGGGAGCTGTTTTTT	CASSKGGSGELFF
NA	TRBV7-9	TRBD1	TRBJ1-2	TGTGCCAGCAACGCGGGACAGGGATTCCCTGGCTACACCTTC	CASNAGQGFPGYTF
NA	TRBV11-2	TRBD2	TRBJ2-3	TGTGCCAGCAGCTTATGGGGCGGGAGGAGGAATACGCAGTATTTT	CASSLWGGRRNTQYF
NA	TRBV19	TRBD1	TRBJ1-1	TGTGCCAGTAGTATAAGCAGGGGGCAAACTGAAGCTTTCTTT	CASSISRGQTEAFF
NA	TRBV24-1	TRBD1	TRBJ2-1	TGTGCCACCAGTGACGGACAGGGGGCATCCTACAATGAGCAGTTCTTC	CATSDGQGASYNEQFF
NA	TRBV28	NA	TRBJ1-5	TGTGCCAGCCGGATGGTGGGTCACGCGGTCCAGAATCAGCCCCAGCATTTT	CASRMVGHAVQNQPQHF